This T cell receptor beta chain was obtained from a study of T cells in Graves' hyperthyroidism and ophthalmopathy. There are many counts of this clonotype. The target antigen is unknown. CDR1 is LGHDT and CDR2 is YNNKEL in the germline V gene (reference sequence). Trimming left V 0 bases short and J 8 bases short, with 7 bases between. The CDR3 consists of 12 residues. Amplification of TCR beta CDR3 regions used RNA as the template. HTBI primers were the set used in a first-round RT-PCR of the TCR CDR3. TCRdb recomputed calls from the multiplex PCR reads with MiXCR, one row per CDR3 protein. The sample consists of about 720,000 distinct CDR3 sequences, over 15% of them appearing once. Study observations and caveats: Most thyroid clonotypes expanded above 0.001 appeared in blood too.

Fresh peripheral blood, roughly 9.8 ml of it, supplied the PBMCs. The chain joins TRBV3-1 to TRBJ1-2; D not resolved. Source material: blood. The receptor comes from a man aged 18 to 30 with Graves' hyperthyroidism. The CDR3 reads CASSQDSRGYTF. CDR3 nucleotides: TGTGCCAGCAGCCAAGATTCTCGGGGCTACACCTTC.